This T cell receptor beta chain emerged from a study of blood T cell repertoires in COVID-19. In the study overall: There were acute and convalescent COVID-19 samples, and they came from the United States, Italy and Spain.

In the authors' workflow: Nucleated cell counts were estimated from reference gene primer amplification. This table comes from immunoSEQ multiplex PCR, and its TCRdb copy is limited to in-frame clones, with some not included. V and J calls and clone size are given by that table; D and trimming were obtained from the DNA. Seen here are under 250,000 clones, about 80% observed once, and the top ten hold 8.9%. Trimming at V came to 1 base and at J to 1 base, leaving 12 bases not matched to a gene. The CDR3 length is 18 residues. Germline V gives CDR1 SGHVS, CDR2 FQNEAQ. The rearrangement joins TRBV7-8 to TRBJ1-1; 7 bases map to TRBD1. The sample consisted of peripheral blood. The sequence derives from a man older than 75 with acute or convalescent COVID-19. The CDR3 nucleotides are TGTGCCAGCAGCTTAGGGCCAAGGGGGCGTAGGACGAACACTGAAGCTTTCTTT. Protein product: CASSLGPRGRRTNTEAFF.